This passage covers 18 T cell receptor beta chains from one sample sequenced in a study of Ad26.COV2.S vaccination and SARS-CoV-2 variants. The repertoire was sequenced with immunoSEQ multiplex PCR; TCRdb's copy has only in-frame clones and lacks some. The table lists about 480,000 clones, approximately 90% of them singletons. Treatment defined: some 19 received Ad26.COV2.S at low or high dose, single or two shots; roughly five received placebo; per-sample allocation not given. Day 63 after the first vaccine or placebo injection was the time point for sampling. This specimen was peripheral blood, taken in a trial of Ad26.COV2.S vaccine versus placebo. The receptors were gathered from a person aged 18 to 59 who received the Ad26.COV2.S COVID-19 vaccine or a placebo.

This sequence joins TRBV7-3 and TRBJ2-3; the D call may be TRBD1 or TRBD2 (6 bases each). Trimming pared 2 bases from V and 4 bases from J, leaving 28 bases between. Germline values: CDR1 SGHTA, CDR2 FQGTGA. This CDR3 comprises 20 residues. The CDR3 DNA sequence: TGTGCCAGCAGCTTATTTTTGAGTTTCGGTCCGGGAGAGGGGGCAGATACGCAGTATTTT. It translates to CASSLFLSFGPGEGADTQYF. Together with reference TRBV7-3 and TRBJ2-3, the CDR3 gives the full variable domain: GAGVSQTPSNKVTEKGKYVELRCDPISGHTALYWYRQSLGQGPEFLIYFQGTGAADDSGLPNDRFFAVRPEGSVSTLKIQRTERGDSAVYLCASSLFLSFGPGEGADTQYFGPGTRLTVL.

This clone has a handful of counts. The chain has TRBV7-6 and TRBJ1-3, with D tentatively TRBD1 (5 bases). CDR3 length: 15 amino acids. Trimming stripped 1 base from V and 3 bases from J, with 10 bases between. Germline CDR1 is SGHVS and CDR2 is FNYEAQ. CDR3 sequence reads: CASSLVGDGGNTIYF. The CDR3 nucleotides read TGTGCCAGCAGCTTAGTCGGGGACGGTGGAAACACCATATATTTT.

This chain uses TRBV4-2 with TRBJ2-7, with D possibly being TRBD1 (5 bases). CDR3 length: 15 amino acids. Germline values: CDR1 LGHNA, CDR2 YNFKEQ. Trimming cost V 0 bases and J 4 bases, with 13 bases left between them. CDR3 DNA sequence: TGTGCCAGCAGCCAAGATACTTCCCAGGGATACGAGCAGTACTTC. Translated: CASSQDTSQGYEQYF.

This clone was recorded a few times. CDR3 coding DNA: TGCGCCAGCAGATCAATCATTCAGGGTAGCTCCTATAATTCACCCCTCCACTTT. Translating gives CASRSIIQGSSYNSPLHF. The chain couples TRBV23-1 to TRBJ1-6, with a tentative D call TRBD1 (5 bases). TRBV23-1 has ORF status, its function being uncertain. This CDR3 is built from 18 residues. Trimming left V 6 bases short and J 0 bases short, with 18 bases between.

In its sample, this clone was seen a few times. V gene TRBV4-2 combines with J gene TRBJ2-1, with 7 bases matching TRBD1. The CDR3 has 18 residues. V dropped 1 base and J dropped 1; count of bases not matched to a gene: 10. Germline V gives CDR1 LGHNA, CDR2 YNFKEQ. CDR3 region: CASSQAGRGGSSYNEQFF. Here the CDR3 DNA reads TGTGCCAGCAGCCAAGCGGGGAGAGGGGGCAGTTCCTACAATGAGCAGTTCTTC.

The V call is TRBV7-8, the J call TRBJ2-5, with 7 bases matching TRBD2. From germline, CDR1 is SGHVS and CDR2 FQNEAQ. Trimming removed 2 bases from V and 9 bases from J; junction bases left unmatched: 12. The CDR3 sequence is 15 residues long. The chain's CDR3 is CASSLLAETWGAQYF. The CDR3 region has the DNA TGTGCCAGCAGCTTACTAGCGGAAACATGGGGGGCCCAGTACTTC.

The genes are TRBV29-1 and TRBJ2-1, with 7 bases aligning to TRBD2. The CDR3 totals 15 residues. Trimming at V came to 6 bases and at J to 9 bases, leaving 17 bases not matched to a gene. CDR1 SQVTM and CDR2 ANQGSEA come from the germline V gene. Written as DNA, the CDR3 is TGCAGCGTCGATCCCCGACTAGCCGGGTTAGGTGAGCAGTTCTTC. Protein product: CSVDPRLAGLGEQFF.

This chain uses TRBV3-1 (or the pseudogene TRBV3-2) with TRBJ2-5; D may match TRBD1 or TRBD2 (5 bases each). The germline V and J ends were trimmed by 2 bases and 5 bases, with 24 bases remaining between them. The CDR3 length is 18 residues. Germline V gives CDR1 LGHDT, CDR2 YNNKEL (reference sequence). CDR3 DNA sequence: TGTGCCAGCAGCCAAACAGAACCGGGACCAAGGGTTGGGGAGACCCAGTACTTC. Encoded protein: CASSQTEPGPRVGETQYF.

The chain recombines TRBV28 with TRBJ2-4, with D maybe TRBD1 (6 bases). In germline, CDR1 is MDHEN, CDR2 SYDVKM. V shed 10 bases and J shed 9 bases, with 19 bases lying between them. The CDR3 contains 13 residues. The DNA of the CDR3 is TGTGCCACCTCCTTTAGGGACAAGGGCATTCAGTACTTC. This gives the protein CATSFRDKGIQYF.

The chain is built from TRBV6-5 and TRBJ2-6, with a possible D match to TRBD1 (5 bases). V was cut by 7 bases and J by 1 base, with 11 bases left in between. The CDR3 spans 15 residues. The germline CDR1 and CDR2 sequences are MNHEY and SVGAGI. CDR3 nucleotide sequence: TGTGCCAGCACTAAGGGGTTGTCTGGGGCCAACGTCCTGACTTTC. Its translation is CASTKGLSGANVLTF.

This clone was counted a few times. The gene calls are TRBV5-1 and TRBJ2-6; the D gene is possibly TRBD1 (6 bases). The length of the CDR3 is 15 residues. Between the trimmed V and J ends, which lost 3 bases and 2 bases, there was a span of 9 bases. The germline V gene has CDR1 SGHRS and CDR2 YFSETQ. Here the CDR3 DNA reads TGCGCCAGCAGCTACCGGACAGCTGGGGCCAACGTCCTGACTTTC. It translates to CASSYRTAGANVLTF.

The chain employs TRBV28 and TRBJ1-1; 8 bases map to TRBD1. After removal of 4 bases from V and 11 bases from J, the junction contained 12 bases not matched to a gene. Germline lookup yields CDR1 MDHEN and CDR2 SYDVKM. This CDR3 comprises 14 residues. For the CDR3, the DNA is TGTGCCAGCAGTTCCCAGGGGGCAAGGGGGGTGGCTTTCTTT. Translating gives CASSSQGARGVAFF.

This clone was observed a few times. DNA for the CDR3: TGTGCCAGCAGTTCTAGGCAGGGTGGTGAAGCTTTCTTT. Translated, it gives CASSSRQGGEAFF. V usage is TRBV7-3 and J usage is TRBJ1-1; a weak D match, TRBD1 (5 bases). The CDR3 contains 13 residues. Germline V gene data show CDR1 as SGHTA and CDR2 as FQGTGA. V lost 6 bases, J lost 7 bases, and 15 bases lay in between.

The CDR3 is CASTQTDWGNTIYF. The CDR3 DNA follows: TGTGCCAGCACCCAAACGGACTGGGGAAACACCATATATTTT. The chain uses TRBV9 and TRBJ1-3; D is uncertain. Germline values: CDR1 SGDLS, CDR2 YYNGEE. CDR3 length: 14 residues. V lost 6 bases, J lost 4 bases, and 14 bases lay in between.

The rearrangement links TRBV7-3 to TRBJ2-1, with D perhaps being TRBD1 or TRBD2 (6 bases each). Trimming removed 2 bases at V and 9 bases at J, with 11 bases between. CDR1 and CDR2 (germline): SGHTA, FQGTGA. The CDR3 extends over 13 amino acids. The CDR3 is CASSLEGGGEQFF. CDR3 bases: TGTGCCAGCAGCTTAGAGGGGGGTGGTGAGCAGTTCTTC. Together with reference TRBV7-3 and TRBJ2-1, the CDR3 gives the full variable domain: GAGVSQTPSNKVTEKGKYVELRCDPISGHTALYWYRQSLGQGPEFLIYFQGTGAADDSGLPNDRFFAVRPEGSVSTLKIQRTERGDSAVYLCASSLEGGGEQFFGPGTRLTVL.

The chain joins TRBV5-1 to TRBJ1-1; 7 bases line up with TRBD1. Germline trimming cut 4 bases from V and 6 bases from J; bases unmatched to any gene: 9. Germline-derived CDR1 and CDR2 are SGHRS and YFSETQ. The CDR3 sequence is 14 residues long. The CDR3 sequence: CASSPGTVGAEAFF. The CDR3 bases are TGCGCCAGCAGCCCGGGGACAGTGGGCGCTGAAGCTTTCTTT.

J is TRBJ1-2 and V is TRBV29-1, with D possibly TRBD1 on 5 matching bases. Germline lookup yields CDR1 SQVTM and CDR2 ANQGSEA. Between the trimmed V and J ends, which lost 1 base and 6 bases, there was a span of 15 bases. This CDR3 is 14 amino acids long. The CDR3 DNA reads TGCAGCGTTGAAGTCTTGGGATGGGGCAATGGCTACACCTTC. Protein product: CSVEVLGWGNGYTF. Based on the CDR3 plus reference TRBV29-1 and TRBJ1-2, the full variable domain is SAVISQKPSRDICQRGTSLTIQCQVDSQVTMMFWYRQQPGQSLTLIATANQGSEATYESGFVIDKFPISRPNLTFSTLTVSNMSPEDSSIYLCSVEVLGWGNGYTFGSGTRLTVV.

This clone was counted once. This chain connects TRBV5-1 to TRBJ2-2; 13 bases match TRBD2. V was pared by 5 bases and J by 4 bases, with 11 bases of the junction left unmatched. The germline gives CDR1 SGHRS, CDR2 YFSETQ. This CDR3 contains 18 residues. The CDR3 loop is CASRFWTSGRIGTGELFF. DNA of the CDR3: TGCGCCAGCAGATTCTGGACTAGCGGGAGAATAGGCACCGGGGAGCTGTTTTTT.